What follows are 16 T cell receptor beta chains derived from one specimen sequenced in a study of T cell responses to AZD1222 COVID-19 vaccine. The data were produced by immunoSEQ multiplex PCR, yet TCRdb's version contains in-frame clones alone and is incomplete. The table has tens of thousands of clones, under 95% seen once. The sample here was peripheral blood, taken on day 0 of AZD1222 vaccination. The receptors come from an adult in good health.

The rearrangement uses TRBV21-1 and TRBJ1-3. TRBV21-1 is classified as a pseudogene. CDR3 size: 16 residues. CDR3 nucleotide sequence: TGTGCCAGCAGCAAAGGAGCAGGAGAAGCTGGAAACACCATATATTTT. This encodes CASSKGAGEAGNTIYF.

The chain employs TRBV6-2 or TRBV6-3 and TRBJ2-5; D ambiguous. Per germline, CDR1 MNHEY and CDR2 SVGEGT. The V end lost 2 bases, the J end lost 5 bases, and 12 bases lay between the germline ends. There are 14 residues in the CDR3. This CDR3 is CASSYGWGGETQYF. The CDR3 bases are TGTGCCAGCAGTTACGGGTGGGGTGGGGAGACCCAGTACTTC.

The chain joins TRBV15 to TRBJ2-7; D ambiguous. The germline V gene has CDR1 LNHNV and CDR2 YYDKDF (reference sequence). The CDR3 has 12 amino acids. Trimming took off 1 base at V and 4 bases at J, with 5 bases between the two ends. CDR3: CATSRVGYEQYF. DNA for the CDR3: TGTGCCACCAGCAGAGTCGGGTACGAGCAGTACTTC.

This clone was seen once. The rearrangement links TRBV7-2 to TRBJ1-5; no clear D gene. This CDR3 is built from 15 residues. Germline V gives CDR1 SGHTA, CDR2 FQGNSA. Trimming left V 1 base short and J 4 bases short, with 11 bases between. The CDR3 here is CASSLEFGQNQPQHF. CDR3 nucleotide sequence: TGTGCCAGCAGCTTAGAATTTGGGCAGAATCAGCCCCAGCATTTT.

The chain carries TRBV29-1 and TRBJ2-1; D may be TRBD1 (6 bases). V was clipped by 8 bases and J by 8 bases, with 16 bases between them. Germline V lookup: CDR1 SQVTM, CDR2 ANQGSEA. The CDR3 consists of 12 residues. The CDR3 reads CSTLTGLDEQFF. As DNA, the CDR3 is TGCAGCACTTTGACAGGTTTGGATGAGCAGTTCTTC.

The chain combines TRBV7-2 with TRBJ2-7; D remains unclear. The CDR3 length is 14 residues. The V and J ends lost 5 bases and 4 bases respectively, with 15 bases between them. CDR1 SGHTA and CDR2 FQGNSA come from the germline V gene. The CDR3 sequence is CASSGSGSSYEQYF. The CDR3, as DNA: TGTGCCAGCAGCGGGTCAGGCTCTTCTTACGAGCAGTACTTC.

This chain connects TRBV3-1 (or the pseudogene TRBV3-2) to TRBJ2-7; D is possibly TRBD2 (5 bases). The CDR3 has 14 amino acids. Trimming removed 4 bases from V and 0 bases from J, with 10 bases in between. CDR1 is LGHDT and CDR2 is YNNKEL in the germline V gene (reference sequence). CDR3 nucleotides: TGTGCCAGCAGCCCACTAGAGTACTCCTACGAGCAGTACTTC. Amino acid sequence: CASSPLEYSYEQYF.

The CDR3 sequence is CASSYSIGGEKLFF. The CDR3, as DNA: TGTGCCAGCAGTTACTCGATTGGGGGCGAAAAACTGTTTTTT. This sequence joins TRBV6-5 and TRBJ1-4; a possible D gene is TRBD1 (6 bases). The germline V and J ends were trimmed by 0 bases and 8 bases, with 10 bases remaining between them. The CDR3 has 14 residues. Germline CDR1 is MNHEY and CDR2 is SVGAGI.

This chain connects TRBV7-9 to TRBJ1-3, with unresolved D. The CDR3 is made up of 12 amino acids. V lost 4 bases to trimming and J lost 4 bases, with 5 bases between them. The germline V gene has CDR1 SEHNR and CDR2 FQNEAQ (reference sequence). In DNA form, the CDR3 reads TGTGCCAGCAGCTCCCAAGGAAACACCATATATTTT. Protein: CASSSQGNTIYF. Variable domain in full (rest from reference TRBV7-9 and TRBJ1-3): DTGVSQNPRHKITKRGQNVTFRCDPISEHNRLYWYRQTLGQGPEFLTYFQNEAQLEKSRLLSDRFSAERPKGSFSTLEIQRTEQGDSAMYLCASSSQGNTIYFGEGSWLTVV.

The chain has TRBV7-2 and TRBJ2-3; no reliable D call. The CDR3 loop spans 13 amino acids. Germline loops: CDR1 SGHTA, CDR2 FQGNSA. Trimming removed 5 bases at V and 6 bases at J, with 12 bases between. Here the CDR3 DNA reads TGTGCCAGCAGCCTCTCTAGGTGGGATACGCAGTATTTT. As protein: CASSLSRWDTQYF. The full variable domain, its missing parts supplied by reference TRBV7-2 and TRBJ2-3, is GAGVSQSPSNKVTEKGKDVELRCDPISGHTALYWYRQSLGQGLEFLIYFQGNSAPDKSGLPSDRFSAERTGGSVSTLTIQRTQQEDSAVYLCASSLSRWDTQYFGPGTRLTVL.

This clone appeared once. The J gene is TRBJ1-6, the V gene TRBV7-2, with D tentatively TRBD1 (5 bases). Germline V gives CDR1 SGHTA, CDR2 FQGNSA. V lost 1 base and J 7 bases, leaving 11 bases between the germline ends. This CDR3 contains 15 residues. CDR3 sequence reads: CASSLVGVGNSPLHF. The CDR3 DNA follows: TGTGCCAGCAGCTTAGTAGGGGTTGGGAATTCACCCCTCCACTTT.

This clone was recorded only once. This rearrangement joins TRBV11-1 to TRBJ2-1, with a possible D match to TRBD1 (6 bases). The CDR3 is made up of 13 amino acids. CDR1 is SGHAT, CDR2 FQDESV, per germline (reference sequence). V was shortened by 5 bases and J by 8 bases, with 13 bases between the two germline ends. CDR3 residues: CASSRQAVHEQFF. CDR3 nucleotides: TGTGCCAGCAGCAGACAGGCGGTCCATGAGCAGTTCTTC.

V and J are TRBV25-1 and TRBJ2-2, with D perhaps TRBD1 (6 bases). The V and J ends lost 4 bases and 8 bases respectively, with 11 bases between them. Germline CDR1 and CDR2: MGHDK and SYGVNS. The CDR3 has 13 amino acids. CDR3 nucleotide sequence: TGTGCCAGCAGTGTAGGGGGAAGGGGGGAGCTGTTTTTT. It specifies CASSVGGRGELFF. Based on the CDR3 plus reference TRBV25-1 and TRBJ2-2, the full variable domain is EADIYQTPRYLVIGTGKKITLECSQTMGHDKMYWYQQDPGMELHLIHYSYGVNSTEKGDLSSESTVSRIRTEHFPLTLESARPSHTSQYLCASSVGGRGELFFGEGSRLTVL.

V gene TRBV14 combines with J gene TRBJ2-7, with D hard to call. The V gene's germline CDR1 is SGHDN and CDR2 FVKESK. This CDR3 region has 13 residues. V lost 0 bases and J lost 6, with 9 bases in between. The CDR3 here is CASSQDSLGEQYF. CDR3 coding DNA: TGTGCCAGCAGCCAAGACTCGTTGGGCGAGCAGTACTTC.

V and J are TRBV7-2 and TRBJ2-3; 11 bases are shared with TRBD2. The CDR3 length is 19 residues. With 5 bases clipped from V and 1 base from J, the junction kept 14 bases outside the gene matches. Germline CDR1 is SGHTA and CDR2 is FQGNSA. The CDR3 DNA reads as TGTGCCAGCAGCACGAAACTCGGACTAGCGGGCCACCGCACAGATACGCAGTATTTT. Protein: CASSTKLGLAGHRTDTQYF.

The chain uses TRBV4-3 and TRBJ1-2; D is undetermined. Germline V gene sequence: CDR1 LGHNA, CDR2 YSLEER. The ends were cut back, 0 bases at V and 4 bases at J, with 12 bases in the middle. The length of the CDR3 is 15 residues. This CDR3 reads CASSQDRIGGYGYTF. The CDR3 DNA reads as TGCGCCAGCAGCCAAGACCGAATTGGAGGCTATGGCTACACCTTC.